These 27 T cell receptor beta chains were all obtained from the same sample, sequenced in a study of T cells in localized non-small cell lung cancer. Measured with immunoSEQ multiplex PCR; TCRdb has only the in-frame clones, and not every one. Found here are roughly 30,000 clones, around 93% of them singletons; the top ten hold around 30%. The material was peripheral blood, obtained before any cancer treatment. The receptors come from a female donor over 55 with stage I lung adenocarcinoma.

The gene calls are TRBV28 and TRBJ2-7, with unresolved D. This CDR3 contains 14 residues. V lost 4 bases and J lost 6, with 16 bases in between. Germline V gene lookup returns CDR1 MDHEN and CDR2 SYDVKM. CDR3 sequence (DNA): TGTGCCAGCAGTTCGCTGACCCCTTCGTCCGAGCAGTACTTC. It specifies CASSSLTPSSEQYF. Combining the CDR3 with reference TRBV28 and TRBJ2-7 gives the whole variable domain DVKVTQSSRYLVKRTGEKVFLECVQDMDHENMFWYRQDPGLGLRLIYFSYDVKMKEKGDIPEGYSVSREKKERFSLILESASTNQTSMYLCASSSLTPSSEQYFGPGTRLTVT.

The chain employs TRBV4-1 and TRBJ1-1, with 8 positions matching TRBD1. V lost 4 bases, J lost 6 bases, and 10 bases stayed unmatched. This CDR3 region has 15 residues. Germline V gene lookup returns CDR1 MGHRA and CDR2 YSYEKL. The CDR3 protein is CASSRPGTGSSEAFF. The CDR3 region has the DNA TGCGCCAGCAGCCGCCCCGGGACAGGCTCGTCTGAAGCTTTCTTT.

The chain employs TRBV7-9 and TRBJ1-1; D not certain. V dropped 2 bases and J dropped 1 base, with 5 bases sitting between them. Germline V gene lookup returns CDR1 SEHNR and CDR2 FQNEAQ (reference sequence). The CDR3 length is 13 residues. The CDR3 DNA is TGTGCCAGCAGCTTAATGGAGAACACTGAAGCTTTCTTT. This encodes CASSLMENTEAFF.

The chain uses TRBV25-1 and TRBJ1-1; 8 bases agree with TRBD1. V lost 3 bases to trimming and J lost 4 bases; unmatched junction nucleotides: 7. The CDR3 is 15 residues long. Germline V gene lookup returns CDR1 MGHDK and CDR2 SYGVNS. The CDR3 reads CASSDLQGGGTEAFF. In DNA form, the CDR3 reads TGTGCCAGCAGTGATCTACAGGGGGGAGGCACTGAAGCTTTCTTT.

This clone was picked up one time. The chain has TRBV10-3 and TRBJ1-3; D ambiguous. CDR3 length: 16 residues. Germline V gene lookup returns CDR1 ENHRY and CDR2 SYGVKD. Between the trimmed V and J ends, which lost 4 bases and 0 bases, there was a span of 13 bases. The CDR3 bases are TGTGCCATCAGTGCCCTAAGCGGGCGCTCTGGAAACACCATATATTTT. Its protein is CAISALSGRSGNTIYF.

The rearrangement links TRBV30 to TRBJ1-5; no definite D call. The V and J ends lost 1 base and 1 base respectively, with 17 bases between them. This CDR3 spans 17 amino acids. Looked up from germline, CDR1 is GTSNPN and CDR2 is SVGIG (reference sequence). CDR3 sequence: CAWSATRTFPSNQPQHF. CDR3 DNA: TGTGCCTGGAGTGCAACCAGGACGTTCCCGAGCAATCAGCCCCAGCATTTT.

This clone was detected only once. The rearrangement joins TRBV25-1 to TRBJ1-1, with 7 bases lining up with TRBD1. V lost 5 bases to trimming and J lost 0 bases; unmatched junction nucleotides: 3. This CDR3 comprises 14 residues. The germline gives CDR1 MGHDK, CDR2 SYGVNS. The CDR3 sequence is CASSLGQMNTEAFF. In DNA form, the CDR3 reads TGTGCCAGCAGTCTGGGACAGATGAACACTGAAGCTTTCTTT. The variable domain in full, with the rest retrieved from reference TRBV25-1 and TRBJ1-1, is EADIYQTPRYLVIGTGKKITLECSQTMGHDKMYWYQQDPGMELHLIHYSYGVNSTEKGDLSSESTVSRIRTEHFPLTLESARPSHTSQYLCASSLGQMNTEAFFGQGTRLTVV.

J is TRBJ2-7 and V is TRBV28; D is unclear. This CDR3 comprises 12 residues. Germline CDR1 reads MDHEN; CDR2 reads SYDVKM. V was pared by 5 bases and J by 4 bases, with 9 bases between. The chain's CDR3 is CASSTGRYEQYF. The CDR3 region has the DNA TGTGCCAGCAGTACCGGACGTTACGAGCAGTACTTC.

The chain uses TRBV6-5 and TRBJ2-7; D might be TRBD1 or TRBD2, each matching 6 bases. The CDR3 extends over 15 amino acids. Germline V CDR1 and CDR2: MNHEY, SVGAGI. Trimming took 2 bases from V and 0 from J, leaving 11 bases between them. CDR3 sequence (DNA): TGTGCCAGCAGTTACAGGGGGGAGGCCTCCTACGAGCAGTACTTC. This sequence encodes CASSYRGEASYEQYF.

The rearrangement uses TRBV5-1 and TRBJ2-3; TRBD1 agrees at 7 bases. Germline lookup yields CDR1 SGHRS and CDR2 YFSETQ. Trimming cost V 4 bases and J 1 base; bases outside gene matches: 9. The CDR3 covers 16 residues. This chain's CDR3 is CASSRQTGLGTDTQYF. The CDR3 bases are TGCGCCAGCAGCCGACAGACAGGGCTCGGCACAGATACGCAGTATTTT.

V is TRBV5-1 and J is TRBJ2-2; 7 bases fit TRBD2. Looked up from germline, CDR1 is SGHRS and CDR2 is YFSETQ. V dropped 6 bases and J dropped 7; count of bases not matched to a gene: 6. CDR3 size: 13 residues. The chain's CDR3 is CASTEREGGELFF. Here the CDR3 DNA reads TGCGCCAGCACTGAGCGGGAAGGCGGGGAGCTGTTTTTT.

The chain combines TRBV19 with TRBJ1-2, with D unresolved. Germline CDR1 is LNHDA and CDR2 is SQIVND (reference sequence). This CDR3 comprises 16 residues. V was shortened by 4 bases and J by 5 bases, with 20 bases between the two germline ends. Here the CDR3 reads CASSSPLWAGIYGYTF. For the CDR3, the DNA is TGTGCCAGTAGTAGCCCGTTGTGGGCAGGCATATATGGCTACACCTTC.

The rearrangement uses TRBV5-1 and TRBJ2-7; the match to TRBD1 covers 10 bases. The CDR3 loop spans 14 amino acids. Per germline, CDR1 SGHRS and CDR2 YFSETQ. Trimming removed 3 bases from V and 2 bases from J; junction bases left unmatched: 2. As DNA, the CDR3 is TGCGCCAGCAGCTGGACAGGGGGGACCTACGAGCAGTACTTC. Its protein is CASSWTGGTYEQYF.

This chain uses TRBV5-1 with TRBJ1-3, with D unresolved. The V end lost 4 bases, the J end lost 4 bases, and 9 bases lay between the germline ends. The CDR3 covers 13 residues. Germline assignment: CDR1 SGHRS and CDR2 YFSETQ. In DNA, the CDR3 is TGCGCCAGCAGCGCAACCCTCGGAAACACCATATATTTT. Amino acid sequence: CASSATLGNTIYF.

The chain recombines TRBV6-1 with TRBJ2-7; D is possibly TRBD1 or TRBD2 (5 bases each). CDR1 and CDR2 (germline): MNHNS, SASEGT. The CDR3 is 14 amino acids. V lost 4 bases and J lost 1, with 11 bases in between. The CDR3, as DNA: TGTGCCAGCAGTGGGAGGACACCTTCCTACGAGCAGTACTTC. Translated: CASSGRTPSYEQYF.

This rearrangement joins TRBV11-1 to TRBJ1-1, with D possibly matching TRBD1 (6 bases). V was pared by 3 bases and J by 4 bases, with 12 bases between. Germline-derived CDR1 and CDR2 are SGHAT and FQDESV (reference sequence). The CDR3 extends over 14 amino acids. CDR3 bases: TGTGCCAGCAGCTTCGTACAGGGTTCCACTGAAGCTTTCTTT. As protein: CASSFVQGSTEAFF.

The V call is TRBV2, the J call TRBJ2-7; TRBD2 is a possible D gene (5 bases). Germline V gives CDR1 SNHLY, CDR2 FYNNEI. Trimming took 8 bases from V and 0 from J, leaving 14 bases between them. The length of the CDR3 is 14 residues. In DNA form, the CDR3 reads TGTGCCAGCCGGGATCCTCTTAGCTCCTACGAGCAGTACTTC. It is translated as CASRDPLSSYEQYF.

The DNA for the CDR3 is TGTGCTAGCCGGGACGGGTTAACTAATGAAAAACTGTTTTTT. Amino acid sequence: CASRDGLTNEKLFF. The rearrangement links TRBV7-2 to TRBJ1-4; D is perhaps TRBD1 (5 bases). The CDR3 contains 14 residues. Germline V CDR1 and CDR2: SGHTA, FQGNSA.

In this sample, this clone turned up once. The chain carries TRBV7-6 and TRBJ1-5; 7 nucleotides align to TRBD1. Germline V CDR1 and CDR2: SGHVS, FNYEAQ. V lost 0 bases and J lost 4; bases outside the gene matches: 3. The CDR3 extends over 15 amino acids. The CDR3 sequence is CASSLATGLNQPQHF. DNA for the CDR3: TGTGCCAGCAGCTTAGCGACAGGGTTAAATCAGCCCCAGCATTTT.

A few counts support this clone. V and J are TRBV6-6 and TRBJ1-5; D unclear. Trimming took off 0 bases at V and 1 base at J, with 1 base between the two ends. CDR3 length: 13 residues. Germline CDR1 is MNHNY and CDR2 is SVGAGI (reference sequence). The chain's CDR3 is CASSYSSNQPQHF. The CDR3, as DNA: TGTGCCAGCAGTTACTCGAGCAATCAGCCCCAGCATTTT.

CDR3: CASSVKASAQETQYF. DNA of the CDR3: TGTGCCAGCAGCGTAAAGGCTAGCGCCCAAGAGACCCAGTACTTC. The chain carries TRBV9 and TRBJ2-5, with D perhaps TRBD2 (6 bases). CDR3 size: 15 residues. Germline lookup yields CDR1 SGDLS and CDR2 YYNGEE. V lost 1 base, J lost 1 base, and 11 bases lay in between.

The chain carries TRBV28 and TRBJ2-7; D not resolved. Germline V gene sequence: CDR1 MDHEN, CDR2 SYDVKM. The CDR3 runs 11 residues. The V and J ends lost 4 bases and 5 bases respectively, with 6 bases between them. DNA of the CDR3: TGTGCCAGCAGTTACGAAGACGAGCAGTACTTC. Encoded protein: CASSYEDEQYF.

The chain has TRBV28 and TRBJ1-5, with D possibly TRBD1 on 5 matching bases. Germline values: CDR1 MDHEN, CDR2 SYDVKM. The CDR3 contains 16 residues. Trimming stripped 3 bases from V and 0 bases from J, with 12 bases between. The DNA of the CDR3 is TGTGCCAGCAGTTTGGGACGGGACTATAGCAATCAGCCCCAGCATTTT. Its translation: CASSLGRDYSNQPQHF.

The chain uses TRBV5-4 and TRBJ2-1, with a tentative D call TRBD1 (5 bases). Trimming took 0 bases from V and 7 from J, leaving 11 bases between them. CDR3 length equals 14 residues. Germline loops: CDR1 SGHNT, CDR2 YYREEE (reference sequence). The CDR3 sequence: CASSLEGFRNEQFF. As DNA, the CDR3 is TGTGCCAGCAGCTTGGAGGGGTTCCGGAATGAGCAGTTCTTC.

This chain links TRBV7-6 with TRBJ2-5, with D hard to call. The CDR3 spans 13 residues. CDR1 and CDR2 from the germline V gene are SGHVS and FNYEAQ. Trimming took off 5 bases at V and 1 base at J, with 8 bases between the two ends. Here the CDR3 DNA reads TGTGCCAGCAGCCGCGGCCGCCAAGAGACCCAGTACTTC. Protein product: CASSRGRQETQYF.

For the CDR3, the DNA is TGTGCCAGCAGTGTTGACAGAAACCAAGAGACCCAGTACTTC. It codes for CASSVDRNQETQYF. This sequence joins TRBV2 and TRBJ2-5, with D possibly matching TRBD1 (5 bases). The CDR3 loop spans 14 amino acids. V was shortened by 4 bases and J by 0 bases, with 9 bases between the two germline ends. Germline V CDR1 and CDR2: SNHLY, FYNNEI.

J is TRBJ1-5 and V is TRBV28; D uncertain. Looked up from germline, CDR1 is MDHEN and CDR2 is SYDVKM. Trimming left V 2 bases short and J 0 bases short, with 8 bases between. The CDR3 has 15 amino acids. The CDR3 spells CASSLGEVSNQPQHF. CDR3 nucleotides: TGTGCCAGCAGTTTAGGGGAGGTTAGCAATCAGCCCCAGCATTTT. Using reference TRBV28 and TRBJ1-5 for the parts outside the CDR3, the full variable domain is DVKVTQSSRYLVKRTGEKVFLECVQDMDHENMFWYRQDPGLGLRLIYFSYDVKMKEKGDIPEGYSVSREKKERFSLILESASTNQTSMYLCASSLGEVSNQPQHFGDGTRLSIL.